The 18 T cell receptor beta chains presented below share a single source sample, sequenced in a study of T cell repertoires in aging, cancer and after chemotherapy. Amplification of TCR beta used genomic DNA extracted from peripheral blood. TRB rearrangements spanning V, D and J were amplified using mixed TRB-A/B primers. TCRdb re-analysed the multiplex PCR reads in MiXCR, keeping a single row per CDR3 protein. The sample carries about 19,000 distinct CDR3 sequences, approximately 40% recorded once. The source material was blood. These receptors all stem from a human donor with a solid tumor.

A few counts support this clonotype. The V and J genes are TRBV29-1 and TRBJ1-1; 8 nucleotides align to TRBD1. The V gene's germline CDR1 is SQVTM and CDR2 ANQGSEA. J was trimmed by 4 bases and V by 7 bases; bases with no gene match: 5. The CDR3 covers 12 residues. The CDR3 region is CSAITGGTEAFF. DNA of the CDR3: TGCAGCGCGATAACAGGGGGCACTGAAGCTTTCTTT.

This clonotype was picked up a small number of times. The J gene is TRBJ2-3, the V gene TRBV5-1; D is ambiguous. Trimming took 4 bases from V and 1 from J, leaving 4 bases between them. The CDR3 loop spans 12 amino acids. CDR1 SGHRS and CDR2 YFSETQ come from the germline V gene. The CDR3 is CASSPRTDTQYF. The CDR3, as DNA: TGCGCCAGCAGCCCGCGCACAGATACGCAGTATTTT.

CDR3 in amino acids: CASSKVGVGEKLFF. In DNA form, the CDR3 reads TGTGCCAGCAGTAAAGTAGGGGTCGGGGAAAAACTGTTTTTT. J is TRBJ1-4 and V is TRBV6-6; tentatively, D is TRBD1 (5 bases). Trimming cost V 5 bases and J 8 bases, with 15 bases left between them. Germline CDR1 and CDR2: MNHNY and SVGAGI (reference sequence). The CDR3 has 14 amino acids.

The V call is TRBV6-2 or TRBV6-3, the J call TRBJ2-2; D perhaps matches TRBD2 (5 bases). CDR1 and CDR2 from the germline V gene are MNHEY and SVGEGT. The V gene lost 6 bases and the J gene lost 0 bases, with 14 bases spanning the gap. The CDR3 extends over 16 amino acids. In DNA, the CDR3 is TGTGCCAGCAGACCCGAGGGAGCGGCGAACACCGGGGAGCTGTTTTTT. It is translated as CASRPEGAANTGELFF.

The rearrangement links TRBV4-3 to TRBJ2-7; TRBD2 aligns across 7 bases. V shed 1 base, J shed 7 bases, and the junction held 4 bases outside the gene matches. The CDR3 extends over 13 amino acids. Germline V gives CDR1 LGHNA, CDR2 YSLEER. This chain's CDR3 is CASSQVAAGEQYF. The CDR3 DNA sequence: TGCGCCAGCAGCCAAGTGGCAGCGGGGGAGCAGTACTTC.

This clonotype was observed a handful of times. In DNA, the CDR3 is TGTGCCAGCTCACCAGTAAAGGACGGGAATCAGCCCCAGCATTTT. It yields the protein CASSPVKDGNQPQHF. The chain uses TRBV18 and TRBJ1-5; D not resolved. The CDR3 totals 15 residues. The ends were cut back, 2 bases at V and 4 bases at J, with 12 bases in the middle. Germline-derived CDR1 and CDR2 are KGHSH and LQKENI.

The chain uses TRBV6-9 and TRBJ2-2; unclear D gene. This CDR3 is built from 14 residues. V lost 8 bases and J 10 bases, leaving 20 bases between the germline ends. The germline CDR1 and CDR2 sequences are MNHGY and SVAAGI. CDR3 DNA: TGTGCCAGCTTAATAAAAGGGCAATTCGTGGAGCTGTTTTTT. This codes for CASLIKGQFVELFF.

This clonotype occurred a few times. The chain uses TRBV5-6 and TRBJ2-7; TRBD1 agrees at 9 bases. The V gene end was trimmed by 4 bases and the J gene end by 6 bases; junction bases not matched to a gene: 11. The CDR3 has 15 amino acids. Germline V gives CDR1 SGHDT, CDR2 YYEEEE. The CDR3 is CASSRLGQGLSEQYF. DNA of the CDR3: TGTGCCAGCAGCCGCCTGGGACAGGGTCTCAGCGAGCAGTACTTC.

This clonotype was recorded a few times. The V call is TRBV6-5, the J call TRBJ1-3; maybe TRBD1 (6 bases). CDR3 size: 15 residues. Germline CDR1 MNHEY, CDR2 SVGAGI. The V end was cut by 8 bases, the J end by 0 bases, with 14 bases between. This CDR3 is CASGRTEFSGNTIYF. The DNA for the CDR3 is TGTGCCAGCGGCCGGACAGAATTCTCTGGAAACACCATATATTTT.

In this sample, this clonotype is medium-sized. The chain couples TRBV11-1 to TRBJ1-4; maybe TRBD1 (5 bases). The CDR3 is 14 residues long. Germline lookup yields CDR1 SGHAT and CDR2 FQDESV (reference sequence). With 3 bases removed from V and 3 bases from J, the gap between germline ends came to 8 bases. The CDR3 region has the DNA TGTGCCAGCAGCTTTACAGGAGCTAATGAAAAACTGTTTTTT. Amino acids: CASSFTGANEKLFF.

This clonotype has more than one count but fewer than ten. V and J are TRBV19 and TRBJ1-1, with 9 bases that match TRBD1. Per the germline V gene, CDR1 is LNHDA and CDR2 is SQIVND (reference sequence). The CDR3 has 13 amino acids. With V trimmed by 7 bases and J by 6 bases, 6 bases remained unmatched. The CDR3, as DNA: TGTGCCAGTACCTTCGGGACAGGGTCTGAAGCTTTCTTT. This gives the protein CASTFGTGSEAFF.

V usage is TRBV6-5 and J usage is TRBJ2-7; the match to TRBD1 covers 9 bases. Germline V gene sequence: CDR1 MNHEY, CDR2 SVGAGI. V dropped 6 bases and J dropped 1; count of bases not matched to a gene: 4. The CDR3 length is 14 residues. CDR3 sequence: CASSRDRASYEQYF. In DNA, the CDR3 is TGTGCCAGCAGCCGGGACAGGGCTTCCTACGAGCAGTACTTC.

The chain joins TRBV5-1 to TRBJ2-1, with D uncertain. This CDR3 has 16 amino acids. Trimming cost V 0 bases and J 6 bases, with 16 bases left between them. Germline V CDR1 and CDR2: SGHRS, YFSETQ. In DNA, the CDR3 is TGCGCCAGCAGCTTGGCCTCGGGCTCGCCGATCAATGAGCAGTTCTTC. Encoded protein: CASSLASGSPINEQFF. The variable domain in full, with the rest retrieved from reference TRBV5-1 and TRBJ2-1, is KAGVTQTPRYLIKTRGQQVTLSCSPISGHRSVSWYQQTPGQGLQFLFEYFSETQRNKGNFPGRFSGRQFSNSRSEMNVSTLELGDSALYLCASSLASGSPINEQFFGPGTRLTVL.

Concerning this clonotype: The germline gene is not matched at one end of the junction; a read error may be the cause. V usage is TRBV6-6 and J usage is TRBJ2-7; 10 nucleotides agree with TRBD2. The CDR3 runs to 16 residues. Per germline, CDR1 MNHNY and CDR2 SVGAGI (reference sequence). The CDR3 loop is CASCYSTLAGDHEQYF. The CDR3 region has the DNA TGTGCCAGCTGTTACTCCACCCTAGCGGGAGACCACGAGCAGTACTTC.

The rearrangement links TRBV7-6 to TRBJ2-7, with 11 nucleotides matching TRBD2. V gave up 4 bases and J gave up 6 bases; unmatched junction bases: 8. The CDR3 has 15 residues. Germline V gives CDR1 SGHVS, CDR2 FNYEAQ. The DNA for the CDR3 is TGTGCCAGCAGCTCTACGCTAGCGGGAGGTATCGAGCAGTACTTC. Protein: CASSSTLAGGIEQYF.

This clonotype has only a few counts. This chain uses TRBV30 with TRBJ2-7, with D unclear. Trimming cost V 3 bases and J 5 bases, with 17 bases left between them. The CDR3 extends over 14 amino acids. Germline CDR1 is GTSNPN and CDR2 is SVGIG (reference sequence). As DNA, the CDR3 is TGTGCCTGGAGCGAACTCGTGGGGATACACGAGCAGTACTTC. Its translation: CAWSELVGIHEQYF.

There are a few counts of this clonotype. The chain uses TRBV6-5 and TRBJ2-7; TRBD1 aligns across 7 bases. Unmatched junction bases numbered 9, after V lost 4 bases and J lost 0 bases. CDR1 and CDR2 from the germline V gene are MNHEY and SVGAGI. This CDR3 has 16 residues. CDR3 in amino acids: CASSSIYGTASYEQYF. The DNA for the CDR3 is TGTGCCAGCAGTTCCATTTACGGGACAGCCTCCTACGAGCAGTACTTC.

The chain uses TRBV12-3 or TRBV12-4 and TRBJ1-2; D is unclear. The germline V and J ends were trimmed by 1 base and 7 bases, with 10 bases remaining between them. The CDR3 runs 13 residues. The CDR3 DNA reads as TGTGCCAGCAGTTTAGGAGGGTATGGTGGCTACACCTTC. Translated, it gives CASSLGGYGGYTF.